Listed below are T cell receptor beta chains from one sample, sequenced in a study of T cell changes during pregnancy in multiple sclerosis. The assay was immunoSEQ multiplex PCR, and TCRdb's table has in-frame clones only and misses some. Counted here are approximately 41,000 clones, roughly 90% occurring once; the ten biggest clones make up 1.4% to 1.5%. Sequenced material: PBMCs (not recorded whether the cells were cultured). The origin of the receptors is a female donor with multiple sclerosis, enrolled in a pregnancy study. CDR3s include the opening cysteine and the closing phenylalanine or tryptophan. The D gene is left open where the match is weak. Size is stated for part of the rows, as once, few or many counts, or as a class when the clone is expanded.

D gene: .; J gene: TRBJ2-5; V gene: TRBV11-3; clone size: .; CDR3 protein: CASSSGRDYQETQYF; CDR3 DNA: TGTGCCAGCAGCTCCGGCCGGGACTACCAAGAGACCCAGTACTTC
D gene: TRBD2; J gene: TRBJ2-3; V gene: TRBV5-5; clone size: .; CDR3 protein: CASSLGLAGGSDTQYF; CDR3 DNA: TGTGCCAGCAGCCTGGGACTAGCGGGAGGATCTGATACGCAGTATTTT
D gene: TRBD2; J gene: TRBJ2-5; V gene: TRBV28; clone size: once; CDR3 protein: CASRGGIQTQYF; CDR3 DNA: TGTGCCAGCAGGGGAGGGATTCAGACCCAGTACTTC
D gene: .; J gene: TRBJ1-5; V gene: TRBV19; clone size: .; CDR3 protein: CASRSSNQPQHF; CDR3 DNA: TGTGCCAGTAGGTCAAGCAATCAGCCCCAGCATTTT
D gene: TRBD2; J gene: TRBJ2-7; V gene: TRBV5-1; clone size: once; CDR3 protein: CASSYRDYRTDEQYF; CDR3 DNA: TGTGCCAGCAGCTACCGGGACTACCGAACCGACGAGCAGTACTTC
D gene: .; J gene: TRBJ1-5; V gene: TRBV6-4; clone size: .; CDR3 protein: CASSEQGGQPQHF; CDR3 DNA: TGTGCCAGCAGTGAGCAGGGCGGACAGCCCCAGCATTTT
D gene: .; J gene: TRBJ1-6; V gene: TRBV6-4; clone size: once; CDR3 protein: CASSEGGPGNSPLHF; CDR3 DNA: TGTGCCAGCAGTGAAGGAGGACCTGGTAATTCACCCCTCCACTTT
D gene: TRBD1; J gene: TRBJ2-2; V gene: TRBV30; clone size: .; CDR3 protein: CAWPGQGFTGELFF; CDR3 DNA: TGTGCCTGGCCGGGACAGGGATTCACCGGGGAGCTGTTTTTT
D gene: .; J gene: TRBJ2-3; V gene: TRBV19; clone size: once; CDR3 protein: CASSMDGSLATDTQYF; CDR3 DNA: TGTGCCAGTAGTATGGACGGGAGCCTGGCTACAGATACGCAGTATTTT
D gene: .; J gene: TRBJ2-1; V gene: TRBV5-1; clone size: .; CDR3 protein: CASSLVLDNEQFF; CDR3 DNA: TGCGCCAGCAGCTTGGTTTTGGACAATGAGCAGTTCTTC
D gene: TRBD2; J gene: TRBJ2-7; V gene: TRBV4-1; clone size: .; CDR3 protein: CASSQDRAGASYEQYF; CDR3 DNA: TGCGCCAGCAGCCAAGATAGAGCGGGGGCGTCCTACGAGCAGTACTTC
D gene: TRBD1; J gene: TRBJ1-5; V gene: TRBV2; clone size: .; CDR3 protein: CASSRTGRDQPQHF; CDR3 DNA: TGTGCCAGCAGCCGGACAGGGAGAGATCAGCCCCAGCATTTT
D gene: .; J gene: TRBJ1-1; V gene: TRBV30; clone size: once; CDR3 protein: CAWTRVAEAFF; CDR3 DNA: TGTGCCTGGACCAGGGTCGCTGAAGCTTTCTTT
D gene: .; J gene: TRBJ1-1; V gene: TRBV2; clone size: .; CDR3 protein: CASSDGSFTEAFF; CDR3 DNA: TGTGCCAGCAGTGATGGAAGTTTCACTGAAGCTTTCTTT
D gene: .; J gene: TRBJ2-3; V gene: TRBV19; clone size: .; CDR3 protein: CASSKGRGTDTQYF; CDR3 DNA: TGTGCCAGTAGTAAAGGACGGGGCACAGATACGCAGTATTTT
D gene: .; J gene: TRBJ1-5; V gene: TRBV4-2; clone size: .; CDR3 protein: CASSQGDSSGPEPQHF; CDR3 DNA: TGTGCCAGCAGCCAAGGGGACTCTTCAGGCCCGGAGCCCCAGCATTTT
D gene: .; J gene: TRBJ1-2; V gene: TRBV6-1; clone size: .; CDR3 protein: CASSEAGTAYGYTF; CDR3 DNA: TGTGCCAGCAGTGAAGCTGGGACGGCCTATGGCTACACCTTC
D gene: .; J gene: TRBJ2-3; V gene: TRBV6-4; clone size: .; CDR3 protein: CASSEYSGMADTQYF; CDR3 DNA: TGTGCCAGCAGTGAATACTCCGGGATGGCAGATACGCAGTATTTT
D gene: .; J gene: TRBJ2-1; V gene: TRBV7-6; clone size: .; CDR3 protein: CASSLASDSYNEQFF; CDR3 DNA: TGTGCCAGCAGCTTAGCCAGCGACTCCTACAATGAGCAGTTCTTC
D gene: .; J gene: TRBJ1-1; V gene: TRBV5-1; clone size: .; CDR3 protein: CASSGGTDQSEAFF; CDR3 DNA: TGCGCCAGCAGCGGAGGGACGGATCAGAGTGAAGCTTTCTTT
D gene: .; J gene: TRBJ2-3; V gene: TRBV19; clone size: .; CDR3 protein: CASSMWADTQYF; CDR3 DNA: TGTGCCAGTAGTATGTGGGCAGATACGCAGTATTTT
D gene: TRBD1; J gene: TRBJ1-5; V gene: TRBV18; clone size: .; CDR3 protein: CASSPGTGVNQPQHF; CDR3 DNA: TGTGCCAGCTCACCAGGGACAGGGGTCAATCAGCCCCAGCATTTT
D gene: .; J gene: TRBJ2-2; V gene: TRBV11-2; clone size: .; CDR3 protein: CASSLPFTGELFF; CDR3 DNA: TGTGCCAGCAGCTTACCTTTCACCGGGGAGCTGTTTTTT
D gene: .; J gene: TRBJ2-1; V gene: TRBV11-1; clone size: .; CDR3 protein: CASSLGGSYNEQFF; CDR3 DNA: TGTGCCAGCAGCTTAGGGGGCTCCTACAATGAGCAGTTCTTC
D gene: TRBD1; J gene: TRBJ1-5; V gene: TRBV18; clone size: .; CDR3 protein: CASSFDRGGDQPQHF; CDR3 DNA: TGTGCCAGCTCATTCGACAGGGGGGGCGATCAGCCCCAGCATTTT
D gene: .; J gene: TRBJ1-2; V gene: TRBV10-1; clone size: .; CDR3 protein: CASSESDGYGYTF; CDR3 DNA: TGCGCCAGCAGTGAATCGGACGGCTATGGCTACACCTTC
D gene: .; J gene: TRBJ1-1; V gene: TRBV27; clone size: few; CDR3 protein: CASSVLGPQNTEAFF; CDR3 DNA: TGTGCCAGCAGTGTCTTGGGGCCACAGAACACTGAAGCTTTCTTT
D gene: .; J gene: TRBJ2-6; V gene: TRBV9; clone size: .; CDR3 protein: CASSPRQAHSGANVLTF; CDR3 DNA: TGTGCCAGCAGCCCCAGACAGGCCCACTCTGGGGCCAACGTCCTGACTTTC
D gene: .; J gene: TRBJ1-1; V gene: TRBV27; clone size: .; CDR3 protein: CASSLGEAEAFF; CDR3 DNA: TGTGCCAGCAGTTTGGGGGAGGCTGAAGCTTTCTTT
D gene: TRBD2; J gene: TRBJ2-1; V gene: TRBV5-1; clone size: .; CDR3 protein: CASSFVFSGQNNEQFF; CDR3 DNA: TGCGCCAGCAGCTTTGTATTTAGCGGGCAGAACAATGAGCAGTTCTTC
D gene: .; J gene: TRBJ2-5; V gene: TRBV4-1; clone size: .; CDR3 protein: CASSLSGVEETQYF; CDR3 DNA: TGCGCCAGCAGCCTATCAGGGGTGGAAGAGACCCAGTACTTC
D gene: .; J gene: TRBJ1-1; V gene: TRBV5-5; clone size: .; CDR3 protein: CASSLVSDSEAFF; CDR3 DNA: TGTGCCAGCAGCTTGGTTAGCGACAGTGAAGCTTTCTTT
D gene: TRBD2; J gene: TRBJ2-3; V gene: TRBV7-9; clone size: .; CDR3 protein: CASSSTSGGYTDTQYF; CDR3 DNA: TGTGCCAGCAGCTCGACTAGCGGCGGATACACAGATACGCAGTATTTT
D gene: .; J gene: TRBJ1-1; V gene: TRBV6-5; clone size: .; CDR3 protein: CASSYPGRAFF; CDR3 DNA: TGTGCCAGCAGTTACCCGGGGCGGGCTTTCTTT
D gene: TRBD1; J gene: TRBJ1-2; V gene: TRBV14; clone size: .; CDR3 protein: CASSSFQGALGGYTF; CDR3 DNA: TGTGCCAGCAGCTCCTTCCAGGGGGCGTTGGGGGGCTACACCTTC
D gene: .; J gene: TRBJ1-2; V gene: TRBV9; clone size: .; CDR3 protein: CASSVGQGPYGYTF; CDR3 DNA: TGTGCCAGCAGCGTAGGCCAGGGCCCCTATGGCTACACCTTC
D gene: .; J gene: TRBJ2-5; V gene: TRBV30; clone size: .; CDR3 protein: CAWSRWGRETQYF; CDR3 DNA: TGTGCCTGGAGCCGGTGGGGAAGAGAGACCCAGTACTTC
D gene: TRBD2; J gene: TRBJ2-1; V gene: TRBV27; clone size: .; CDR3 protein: CASSDIDGTSGKGYPYNEQFF; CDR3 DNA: TGTGCCAGCAGTGATATAGACGGGACTAGCGGGAAGGGTTACCCCTACAATGAGCAGTTCTTC
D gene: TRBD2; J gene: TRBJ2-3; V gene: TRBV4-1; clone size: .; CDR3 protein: CASSRQGLAGNTDTQYF; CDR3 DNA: TGCGCCAGCAGCCGACAGGGACTAGCGGGGAACACAGATACGCAGTATTTT
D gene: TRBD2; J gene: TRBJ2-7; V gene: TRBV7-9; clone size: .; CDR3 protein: CASKSIGLADRSYEQYF; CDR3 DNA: TGTGCCAGCAAGTCAATTGGACTAGCGGACCGATCCTACGAGCAGTACTTC
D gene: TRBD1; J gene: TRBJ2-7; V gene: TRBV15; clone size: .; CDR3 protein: CATSGRQGNYEQYF; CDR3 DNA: TGTGCCACCAGCGGACGACAGGGGAACTACGAGCAGTACTTC
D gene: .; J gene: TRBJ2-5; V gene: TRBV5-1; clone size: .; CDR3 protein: CASSRGLARETQYF; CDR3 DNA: TGCGCCAGCAGCCGCGGACTGGCCCGGGAGACCCAGTACTTC
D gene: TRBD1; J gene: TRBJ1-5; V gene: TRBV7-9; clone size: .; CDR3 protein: CASSTQGGGQPQHF; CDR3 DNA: TGTGCCAGCAGCACCCAGGGGGGCGGTCAGCCCCAGCATTTT
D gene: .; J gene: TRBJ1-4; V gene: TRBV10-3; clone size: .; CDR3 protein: CAIGQTTNEKLFF; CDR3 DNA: TGTGCCATCGGACAAACAACTAATGAAAAACTGTTTTTT